The next 16 T cell receptor beta chains were all read from a single sample in a study of T cell changes during pregnancy in multiple sclerosis. Profiling relied on immunoSEQ multiplex PCR, and the TCRdb table lists in-frame clones only, not all of them. Among some 74,000 clones listed, around 92% were seen once. This sample comprised peripheral blood, obtained before pregnancy. These receptors were collected from a female donor with multiple sclerosis, enrolled in a pregnancy study.

The chain employs TRBV25-1 and TRBJ2-6; D not certain. CDR1 and CDR2 (germline): MGHDK, SYGVNS. The CDR3 loop spans 13 amino acids. Deletions cut 4 bases from V and 1 base from J, with 2 bases between. Here the CDR3 DNA reads TGTGCCAGCAGTGCTTCTGGGGCCAACGTCCTGACTTTC. Its translation: CASSASGANVLTF.

The chain uses TRBV30 and TRBJ2-1; TRBD2 matches 11 bases. Germline assignment: CDR1 GTSNPN and CDR2 SVGIG (reference sequence). CDR3 size: 16 residues. Unmatched junction bases numbered 9, after V lost 3 bases and J lost 5 bases. The CDR3 sequence: CAWRGLAVTPHNEQFF. CDR3 coding DNA: TGTGCCTGGAGGGGACTAGCGGTCACCCCCCACAATGAGCAGTTCTTC.

This clone was seen only a few times. This chain connects TRBV19 to TRBJ1-5; D not resolved. Germline loops: CDR1 LNHDA, CDR2 SQIVND (reference sequence). V dropped 3 bases and J dropped 2 bases, with 14 bases sitting between them. The CDR3 covers 16 residues. The CDR3 spells CASSISQQRGNQPQHF. DNA for the CDR3: TGTGCCAGTAGTATCTCCCAGCAGAGGGGCAATCAGCCCCAGCATTTT.

The chain couples TRBV5-4 to TRBJ2-3; 9 bases are a match to TRBD2. The V gene end was trimmed by 4 bases and the J gene end by 2 bases; junction bases not matched to a gene: 11. Germline lookup yields CDR1 SGHNT and CDR2 YYREEE (reference sequence). This CDR3 spans 17 amino acids. This CDR3 reads CASSESVTSGSTDTQYF. For the CDR3, the DNA is TGTGCCAGCAGCGAATCGGTGACTAGCGGATCCACAGATACGCAGTATTTT.

The chain joins TRBV21-1 to TRBJ1-3; the tabulated D call, TRBD1, remains unverified against the DNA. TRBV21-1 corresponds to a pseudogene. This CDR3 is 17 amino acids long. In nucleotides, the CDR3 is TGTGCCAGCAGCGCAAGACAGGGGGGAATCTCTGGAAACACCATATATTTT. This gives the protein CASSARQGGISGNTIYF.

The chain has TRBV6-6 and TRBJ1-4; no definite D call. Trimming shortened V by 6 bases and J by 2 bases, and 13 bases separated the two germline ends. Germline loops: CDR1 MNHNY, CDR2 SVGAGI (reference sequence). The CDR3 spans 15 residues. CDR3 DNA sequence: TGTGCCAGCAGATCCTCGGAGCGCACTAATGAAAAACTGTTTTTT. Encoded protein: CASRSSERTNEKLFF.

This clone was found once. V usage is TRBV9 and J usage is TRBJ2-1, with D tentatively TRBD2 (5 bases). Germline CDR1 reads SGDLS; CDR2 reads YYNGEE. This CDR3 has 15 residues. V lost 1 base and J lost 3, with 11 bases in between. Here the CDR3 reads CASSVQDSDYNEQFF. For the CDR3, the DNA is TGTGCCAGCAGCGTACAGGACTCCGACTACAATGAGCAGTTCTTC.

The V and J genes are TRBV6-1 and TRBJ2-7; perhaps TRBD1 as D (5 bases). V lost 3 bases and J 6 bases, leaving 6 bases between the germline ends. Germline CDR1 reads MNHNS; CDR2 reads SASEGT. CDR3 length: 11 residues. The CDR3 protein is CASSEGPEQYF. The CDR3, as DNA: TGTGCCAGCAGTGAGGGGCCCGAGCAGTACTTC.

This clone was counted a single time. The chain uses TRBV5-6 and TRBJ1-5; TRBD1 matches 8 bases. The CDR3 covers 16 residues. V trimming: 4 bases; J trimming: 1 base; junction bases outside the gene matches: 7. CDR1 is SGHDT and CDR2 is YYEEEE in the germline V gene. Here the CDR3 reads CASSLGRGRSNQPQHF. DNA of the CDR3: TGTGCCAGCAGCCTCGGCAGGGGGCGCAGCAATCAGCCCCAGCATTTT.

This clone was observed a handful of times. The chain combines TRBV28 with TRBJ1-1; 9 bases map to TRBD1. V trimming: 6 bases; J trimming: 1 base; junction bases outside the gene matches: 3. The CDR3 consists of 14 residues. Germline V lookup: CDR1 MDHEN, CDR2 SYDVKM. The DNA of the CDR3 is TGTGCCAGCAGGGAACAGGGGGCGAACACTGAAGCTTTCTTT. Its protein product is CASREQGANTEAFF.

V usage is TRBV7-2 and J usage is TRBJ1-1, with unresolved D. CDR1 SGHTA and CDR2 FQGNSA come from the germline V gene. The CDR3 totals 14 residues. V was pared by 3 bases and J by 6 bases, with 14 bases between. CDR3 bases: TGTGCCAGCAGCTTGACATCAACTGGCTCTGAAGCTTTCTTT. Translated: CASSLTSTGSEAFF.

The V and J genes are TRBV29-1 and TRBJ2-7; 7 bases are a match to TRBD1. The V gene end was trimmed by 4 bases and the J gene end by 2 bases; junction bases not matched to a gene: 8. The germline CDR1 and CDR2 sequences are SQVTM and ANQGSEA. This CDR3 is built from 14 residues. The CDR3 spells CSVVTGEVTYEQYF. Written as DNA, the CDR3 is TGCAGCGTTGTAACAGGGGAAGTAACCTACGAGCAGTACTTC.

This clone was recorded only once. The J gene is TRBJ2-7, the V gene TRBV14; possible D gene TRBD1, 5 bases. The V end lost 2 bases, the J end lost 0 bases, and 8 bases lay between the germline ends. The CDR3 is 14 amino acids. CDR1 SGHDN and CDR2 FVKESK come from the germline V gene. The CDR3 here is CASSQLDTSYEQYF. Here the CDR3 DNA reads TGTGCCAGCAGCCAACTGGACACCTCCTACGAGCAGTACTTC.

The J gene is TRBJ1-5, the V gene TRBV19, with D possibly TRBD1 on 6 matching bases. In germline, CDR1 is LNHDA, CDR2 SQIVND (reference sequence). This CDR3 has 16 residues. V was cut by 6 bases and J by 4 bases, with 19 bases left in between. The CDR3 protein is CASSESETGFNQPQHF. The CDR3 DNA is TGTGCCAGTAGCGAATCCGAGACAGGATTTAATCAGCCCCAGCATTTT.

This chain uses TRBV7-2 with TRBJ2-1, with D unclear. The length of the CDR3 is 13 residues. The V end lost 0 bases, the J end lost 8 bases, and 8 bases lay between the germline ends. The germline CDR1 and CDR2 sequences are SGHTA and FQGNSA. DNA of the CDR3: TGTGCCAGCAGCTTAGCTCCTACTGATGAGCAGTTCTTC. This sequence encodes CASSLAPTDEQFF.

The chain is built from TRBV18 and TRBJ1-2; no definite D call. The CDR3 extends over 14 amino acids. Per germline, CDR1 KGHSH and CDR2 LQKENI. V was pared by 3 bases and J by 6 bases, with 14 bases between. The CDR3 DNA is TGTGCCAGCTCACCCTTGCGGGGTGGCAATGGCTACACCTTC. Its translation is CASSPLRGGNGYTF.